This T cell receptor beta chain was captured in a study of blood T cell repertoires in COVID-19. Background on the study: Sites in the United States, Italy and Spain provided acute and convalescent COVID-19 samples.

Which cohort a participant joined came from the clinical history participants gave. Two negative PCRs, clearance, or symptom resolution characterized the recovered Cohort 3 donors. Generated by immunoSEQ multiplex PCR, the TCRdb table keeps only in-frame clones and is missing some. The sample includes fewer than 500,000 clones, 75% to 90% of them seen just once. This TCR came from a man aged 25 to 40 who had recovered from COVID-19. Sequenced input: PBMCs or T cells enriched from blood (not recorded which).

As DNA, the CDR3 is TGTGCTAGTGGACCGTCCCGGGGTAGCGGTCCCTACGAGCAGTACTTC. This sequence encodes CASGPSRGSGPYEQYF. The chain employs TRBV12-5 and TRBJ2-7, with TRBD2 as a possible D gene (6 bases). V was shortened by 6 bases and J by 2 bases, with 20 bases between the two germline ends. Germline V gene lookup returns CDR1 LGHNT and CDR2 FRNRAP. This CDR3 is built from 16 residues.